The text below deals with one T cell receptor (beta chain). Its antigen is undetermined. This entry belongs to a study of CD8+ T cells in alopecia areata. Study-level points and caveats: Persistence in scalp and blood during tofacitinib was observed for many expanded lesional clones.

Treatment indicated: oral pan-JAK inhibitor, 5-10 mg twice daily. Sequencing relied on a cDNA template that was reverse transcribed from extracted RNA. TCRdb's table, derived via immunoSEQ multiplex PCR, lists solely in-frame clones and lacks some. The sample holds 90,000 to 100,000 clones, 50% to 75% seen once. This specimen consisted of CD8+ T cells sorted from blood, obtained at week 4, from a patient treated with tofacitinib. This sequence was found in a human donor with alopecia areata.

The CDR3 nucleotides read TGCAGCGTTGGGGGAAATGACTATGGCTACACCTTC. Protein sequence: CSVGGNDYGYTF. The gene calls are TRBV29-1 and TRBJ1-2; no reliable D call. CDR1 and CDR2 from the germline V gene are SQVTM and ANQGSEA. The V end lost 4 bases, the J end lost 3 bases, and 9 bases lay between the germline ends. This CDR3 spans 12 amino acids.